This TCR beta chain comes out of a study of blood T cell repertoires in COVID-19. The wider study: In each case, the material was cDNA or gDNA derived from T cells, B-cell-depleted T cells, or PBMCs.

Clones were sequenced by immunoSEQ multiplex PCR, and TCRdb holds only the in-frame ones, with some missing. This table has 150,000 to 200,000 clones, approximately 80% appearing once. CDR3 length: 16 amino acids. Germline V lookup: CDR1 GTSNPN, CDR2 SVGIG (reference sequence). The J segment lost 0 bases and the V segment lost 3 bases, leaving 8 bases of the junction unmatched. Grouping used clinical history reported by participants in a survey and questionnaire. Recovery meant two consecutive negative NP/OP PCR tests, professional clearance, or resolved symptoms. V is TRBV30 and J is TRBJ1-3; 7 nucleotides line up with TRBD1. Sequenced input: PBMCs or T cells enriched from blood (not recorded which). The TCR was taken from a man aged 45-65 years who had recovered from COVID-19. The CDR3 DNA follows: TGTGCCTGGAGGGTAAAGGGACAGCCCTCTGGAAACACCATATATTTT. Protein product: CAWRVKGQPSGNTIYF.